A selection of T cell receptor beta chains follows, all from one sample in a study of T cells in Graves' hyperthyroidism and ophthalmopathy. TCRdb called the multiplex PCR reads again in MiXCR, with one record for every CDR3 protein. The sample gives under 400,000 distinct CDR3 sequences, around 20% of which show up once; around 48% is in the top ten. Sequenced sample: blood. These receptors all come from a woman in her forties or fifties with Graves' hyperthyroidism. The CDR3 runs from the conserved cysteine through the conserved F or W. Each record gives: clone size, V gene, CDR3 length, J gene, D gene, CDR3 DNA, CDR3 protein. A D gene is named only where the DNA matches it firmly. Expanded clones get a size class; other rows say once, few or many, or leave the size out.

many,TRBV20-1,15,TRBJ2-3,TRBD2,TGCAGTGCTTCACAGCGAACTAGCGGCACAGATACGCAGTATTTT,CSASQRTSGTDTQYF
many,TRBV28,13,TRBJ1-5,.,TGTGCCAGCAGTTTTGGCACCTATCAGCCCCAGCATTTT,CASSFGTYQPQHF
many,TRBV5-5,15,TRBJ2-3,TRBD1,TGTGCCAGCAGCCGGACAGGGGCGAGCACAGATACGCAGTATTTT,CASSRTGASTDTQYF
.,TRBV20-1,18,TRBJ2-4,TRBD2,TGCAGTGCTAGAGACCCAGGGACTAGCGGTTCGGACAAAAACATTCAGTACTTC,CSARDPGTSGSDKNIQYF
.,TRBV6-1,15,TRBJ1-2,TRBD1,TGTGCCAGCAGGGCCCCGGGACAGGGAATTAATGGCTACACCTTC,CASRAPGQGINGYTF
.,TRBV7-2,16,TRBJ2-5,TRBD2,TGTGCCAGCAGCTCAGGACTAGCGGGGTCCCAAGAGACCCAGTACTTC,CASSSGLAGSQETQYF
.,TRBV12-3/TRBV12-4,12,TRBJ2-7,.,TGTGCCAGCAGTTTAGCGACCTTCGGGCAGTACTTC,CASSLATFGQYF
.,TRBV3-1,15,TRBJ1-6,TRBD1,TGTGCCAGCAGCCAAGGGGGGACAGGGGATTCACCCCTCCACTTT,CASSQGGTGDSPLHF
many,TRBV10-3,14,TRBJ2-7,TRBD2,TGTGCCATCAGGGTAGCGGGAGCTTCCTACGAGCAGTACTTC,CAIRVAGASYEQYF
.,TRBV7-3,16,TRBJ2-1,TRBD2,TGTGCCAGCAGCTTAGGCTTAGCGGGGGGGGCAAATGAGCAGTTCTTC,CASSLGLAGGANEQFF
.,TRBV10-1,13,TRBJ2-7,.,TGCGCCAGCAGTGCGGGAGAAGCCTACGAGCAGTACTTC,CASSAGEAYEQYF
many,TRBV5-1,14,TRBJ2-1,.,TGCGCCAGCAGCTTGGGGGGGGACTACAATGAGCAGTTCTTC,CASSLGGDYNEQFF
many,TRBV7-6,17,TRBJ2-5,.,TGTGCCAGCACGACCTCACGGACGGGAAAATTTCAAGAGACCCAGTACTTC,CASTTSRTGKFQETQYF
many,TRBV7-3,15,TRBJ2-2,TRBD2,TGTGCCAGCAGCTTACTAGCGGGAGGATCCGGGGAGCTGTTTTTT,CASSLLAGGSGELFF
many,TRBV15,15,TRBJ1-2,TRBD1,TGTGCCACCAGCAGAGTACCAGGGGGACCCTATGGCTACACCTTC,CATSRVPGGPYGYTF
many,TRBV12-3/TRBV12-4,13,TRBJ1-2,TRBD1,TGTGCCAGCAGTTTTGAGGGGGCGCCGGGCTACACCTTC,CASSFEGAPGYTF
many,TRBV5-1,19,TRBJ2-7,TRBD1,TGCGCCAGCAGCTTATACCGGGACAGAAGACCCAAACCTACGTACGAGCAGTACTTC,CASSLYRDRRPKPTYEQYF
.,TRBV25-1,13,TRBJ2-2,.,TGTGCCAGCATGAGAGGGTGGACCGGGGAGCTGTTTTTT,CASMRGWTGELFF
.,TRBV28,14,TRBJ2-7,.,TGTGCCAGCAGCCTCGTGACATCCTGGGCCGAGCAGTACTTC,CASSLVTSWAEQYF
many,TRBV10-3,15,TRBJ2-2,.,TGTGCCATCAGTGAGGGGCGAGCGAACACCGGGGAGCTGTTTTTT,CAISEGRANTGELFF
.,TRBV28,17,TRBJ2-4,TRBD2,TGTGCCAGCAGAGACCCTAGCGGGTCAAGAGCCAAAAACATTCAGTACTTC,CASRDPSGSRAKNIQYF
many,TRBV6-1,14,TRBJ1-5,TRBD1,TGTGCCAGCAGTTCCAGGGGGGGCGGTCAGCCCCAGCATTTT,CASSSRGGGQPQHF
few,TRBV5-1,16,TRBJ2-5,TRBD1,TGCGCCAGCAGCACGGGACAGTGGGGACCGCAAGAGACCCAGTACTTC,CASSTGQWGPQETQYF
.,TRBV11-1,12,TRBJ2-5,.,TGTGCCAGCAGCTTAGTGTTTGAGACCCAGTACTTC,CASSLVFETQYF
.,TRBV6-1,12,TRBJ2-5,.,TGTGCCTGCAGTGAGGTTGGGGGGACCCAGTACTTC,CACSEVGGTQYF
.,TRBV4-2,17,TRBJ2-2,.,TGTGCCAGCAGCCAAGCCCTGGGGGGGGCCGGGGGCGGGGAGCTGTTTTTT,CASSQALGGAGGGELFF